This T cell receptor beta chain was recorded in a study of control samples from healthy donors and cancer patients. This clone has more than one count but fewer than ten. The repertoire was sequenced with immunoSEQ multiplex PCR; TCRdb's copy has only in-frame clones and lacks some. The sample holds about 120,000 clones, 85% to 95% seen once. The CDR3 runs to 14 residues. The J segment lost 6 bases and the V segment lost 1 base, leaving 4 bases of the junction unmatched. The germline gives CDR1 GTSNPN, CDR2 SVGIG (reference sequence). The chain employs TRBV30 and TRBJ1-5, with TRBD1 identical over 9 bases. This clonotype originated in a man at least 80 years old with head and neck cancer. Specimen: PBMCs. In nucleotides, the CDR3 is TGTGCCTGGAGTGGGGGACAGGGCTTTCAGCCCCAGCATTTT. Protein product: CAWSGGQGFQPQHF.